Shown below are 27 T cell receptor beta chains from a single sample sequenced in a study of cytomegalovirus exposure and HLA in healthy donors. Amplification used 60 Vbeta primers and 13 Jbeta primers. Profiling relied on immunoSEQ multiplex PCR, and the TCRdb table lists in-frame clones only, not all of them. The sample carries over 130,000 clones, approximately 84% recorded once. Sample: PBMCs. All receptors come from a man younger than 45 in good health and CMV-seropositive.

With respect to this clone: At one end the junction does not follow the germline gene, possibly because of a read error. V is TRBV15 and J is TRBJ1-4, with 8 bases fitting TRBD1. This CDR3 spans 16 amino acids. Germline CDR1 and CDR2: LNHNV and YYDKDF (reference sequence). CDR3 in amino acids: CATSRPQDRANDKLFF. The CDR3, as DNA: TGTGCCACCAGCAGACCTCAGGACAGGGCAAATGACAAACTGTTTTTT. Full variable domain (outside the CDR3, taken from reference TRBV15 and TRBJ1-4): DAMVIQNPRYQVTQFGKPVTLSCSQTLNHNVMYWYQQKSSQAPKLLFHYYDKDFNNEADTPDNFQSRRPNTSFCFLDIRSPGLGDTAMYLCATSRPQDRANDKLFFGSGTQLSVL.

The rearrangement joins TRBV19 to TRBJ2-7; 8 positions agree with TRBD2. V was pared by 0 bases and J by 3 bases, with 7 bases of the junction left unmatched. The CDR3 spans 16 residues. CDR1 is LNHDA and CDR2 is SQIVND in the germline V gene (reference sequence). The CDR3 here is CASSIDMGTRGYEQYF. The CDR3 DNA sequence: TGTGCCAGTAGTATAGATATGGGGACTAGAGGCTACGAGCAGTACTTC.

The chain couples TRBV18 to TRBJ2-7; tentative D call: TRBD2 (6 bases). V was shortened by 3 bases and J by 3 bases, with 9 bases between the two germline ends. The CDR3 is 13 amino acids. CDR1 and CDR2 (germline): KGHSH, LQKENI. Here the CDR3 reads CASSPPGGYEQYF. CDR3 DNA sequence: TGTGCCAGCTCACCGCCCGGGGGCTACGAGCAGTACTTC.

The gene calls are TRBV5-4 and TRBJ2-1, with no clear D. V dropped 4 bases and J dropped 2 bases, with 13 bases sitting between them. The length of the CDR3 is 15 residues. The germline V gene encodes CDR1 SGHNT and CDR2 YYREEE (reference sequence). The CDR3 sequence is CASSADSQPYNEQFF. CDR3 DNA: TGTGCCAGCAGCGCTGACTCCCAACCCTACAATGAGCAGTTCTTC.

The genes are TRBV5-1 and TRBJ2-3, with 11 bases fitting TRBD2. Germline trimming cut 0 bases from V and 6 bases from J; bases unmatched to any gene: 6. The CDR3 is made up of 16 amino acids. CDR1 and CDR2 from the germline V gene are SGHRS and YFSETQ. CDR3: CASSLDSGGAGDTQYF. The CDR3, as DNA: TGCGCCAGCAGCTTGGATAGCGGGGGGGCAGGGGATACGCAGTATTTT.

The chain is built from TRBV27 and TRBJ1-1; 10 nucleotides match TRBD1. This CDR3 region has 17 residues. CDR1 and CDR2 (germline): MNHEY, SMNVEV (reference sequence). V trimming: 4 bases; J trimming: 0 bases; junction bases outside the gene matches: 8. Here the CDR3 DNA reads TGTGCCAGCAGTTCCTTGGACAGGGGGGTCATGAACACTGAAGCTTTCTTT. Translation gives CASSSLDRGVMNTEAFF.

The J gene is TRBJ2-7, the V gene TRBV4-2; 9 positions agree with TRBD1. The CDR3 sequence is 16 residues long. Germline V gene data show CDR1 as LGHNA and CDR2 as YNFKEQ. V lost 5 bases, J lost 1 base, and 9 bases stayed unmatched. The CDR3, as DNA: TGTGCCAGCAGCGCAACCCACAGGGGGCCGTCCTACGAGCAGTACTTC. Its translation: CASSATHRGPSYEQYF.

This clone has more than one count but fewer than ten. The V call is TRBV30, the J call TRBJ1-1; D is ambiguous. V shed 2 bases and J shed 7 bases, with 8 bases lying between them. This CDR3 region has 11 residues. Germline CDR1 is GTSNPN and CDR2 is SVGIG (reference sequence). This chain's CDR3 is CAWSRRGEAFF. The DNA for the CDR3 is TGTGCCTGGAGTAGACGCGGTGAAGCTTTCTTT.

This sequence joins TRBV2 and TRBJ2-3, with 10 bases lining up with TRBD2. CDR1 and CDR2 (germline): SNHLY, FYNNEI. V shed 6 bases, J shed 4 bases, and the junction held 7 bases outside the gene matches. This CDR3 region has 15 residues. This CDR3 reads CASRVASGRADTQYF. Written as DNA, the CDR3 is TGTGCCAGCAGGGTGGCTAGCGGGAGAGCAGATACGCAGTATTTT.

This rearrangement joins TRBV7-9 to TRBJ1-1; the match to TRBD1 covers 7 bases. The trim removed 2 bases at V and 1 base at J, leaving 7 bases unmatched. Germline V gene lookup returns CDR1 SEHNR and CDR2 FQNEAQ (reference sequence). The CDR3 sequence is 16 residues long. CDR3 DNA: TGTGCCAGCAGCTTACCCGGGACAGACAAGAACACTGAAGCTTTCTTT. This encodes CASSLPGTDKNTEAFF.

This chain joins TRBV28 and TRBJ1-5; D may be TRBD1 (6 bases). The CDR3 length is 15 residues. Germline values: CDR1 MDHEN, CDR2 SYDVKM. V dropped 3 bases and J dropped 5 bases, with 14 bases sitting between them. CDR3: CASSLDRRDYQPQHF. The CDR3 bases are TGTGCCAGCAGTTTGGACAGAAGGGATTATCAGCCCCAGCATTTT.

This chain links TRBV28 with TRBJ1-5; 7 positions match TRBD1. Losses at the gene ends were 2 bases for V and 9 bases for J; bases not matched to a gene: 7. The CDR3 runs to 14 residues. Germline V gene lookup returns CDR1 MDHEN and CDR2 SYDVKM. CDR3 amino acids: CASSLGTAPLPQHF. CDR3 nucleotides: TGTGCCAGCAGTTTAGGGACAGCGCCATTGCCCCAGCATTTT.

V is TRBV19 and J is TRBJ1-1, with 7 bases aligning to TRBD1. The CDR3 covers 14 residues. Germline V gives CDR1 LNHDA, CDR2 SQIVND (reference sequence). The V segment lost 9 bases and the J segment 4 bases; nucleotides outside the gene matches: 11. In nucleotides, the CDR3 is TGTGCCAGCTCAAGACAGGGCGGGATCACTGAAGCTTTCTTT. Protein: CASSRQGGITEAFF.

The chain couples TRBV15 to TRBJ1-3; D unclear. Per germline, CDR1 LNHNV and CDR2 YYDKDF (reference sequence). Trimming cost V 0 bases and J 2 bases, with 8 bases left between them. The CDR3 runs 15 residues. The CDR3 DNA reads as TGTGCCACCAGCAGAGAGCGGATCGCTGGAAACACCATATATTTT. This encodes CATSRERIAGNTIYF.

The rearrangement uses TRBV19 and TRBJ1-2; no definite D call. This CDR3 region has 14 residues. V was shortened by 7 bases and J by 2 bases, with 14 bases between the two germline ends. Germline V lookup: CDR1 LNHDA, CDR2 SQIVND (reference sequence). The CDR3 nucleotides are TGTGCCAGTAATCATGTCCGGCGGAACTATGGCTACACCTTC. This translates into CASNHVRRNYGYTF.

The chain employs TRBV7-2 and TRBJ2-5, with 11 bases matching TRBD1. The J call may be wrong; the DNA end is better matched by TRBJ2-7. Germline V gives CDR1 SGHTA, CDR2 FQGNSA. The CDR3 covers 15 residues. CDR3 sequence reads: CASSFRDRGRDEQYF. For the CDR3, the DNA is TGTGCCAGCAGCTTTAGGGACAGGGGGAGGGACGAGCAGTACTTC.

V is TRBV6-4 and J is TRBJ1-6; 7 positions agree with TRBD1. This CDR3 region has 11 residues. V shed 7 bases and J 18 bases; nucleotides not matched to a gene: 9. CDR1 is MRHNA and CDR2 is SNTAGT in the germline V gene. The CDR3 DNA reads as TGTGCCAGCACCAGGGGGACCGGGCACCACTTT. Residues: CASTRGTGHHF.

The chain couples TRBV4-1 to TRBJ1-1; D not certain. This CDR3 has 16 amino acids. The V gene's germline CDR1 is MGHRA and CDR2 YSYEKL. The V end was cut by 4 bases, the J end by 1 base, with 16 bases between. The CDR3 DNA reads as TGCGCCAGCAGCCCCGGCCTTAGGGAGTGGAACACTGAAGCTTTCTTT. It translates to CASSPGLREWNTEAFF.

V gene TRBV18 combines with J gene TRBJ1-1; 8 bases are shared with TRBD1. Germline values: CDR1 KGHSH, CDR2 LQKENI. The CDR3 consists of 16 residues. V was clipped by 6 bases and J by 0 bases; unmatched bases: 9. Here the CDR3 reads CASSDQGAGVNTEAFF. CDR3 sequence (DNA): TGTGCCAGCTCCGACCAGGGGGCAGGGGTGAACACTGAAGCTTTCTTT.

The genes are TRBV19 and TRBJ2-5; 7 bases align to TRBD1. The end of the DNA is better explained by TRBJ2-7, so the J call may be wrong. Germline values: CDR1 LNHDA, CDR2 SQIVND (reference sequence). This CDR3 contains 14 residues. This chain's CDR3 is CASTQTGPSYEQYF. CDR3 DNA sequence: TGTGCCAGTACACAGACAGGGCCTTCCTACGAGCAGTACTTC.

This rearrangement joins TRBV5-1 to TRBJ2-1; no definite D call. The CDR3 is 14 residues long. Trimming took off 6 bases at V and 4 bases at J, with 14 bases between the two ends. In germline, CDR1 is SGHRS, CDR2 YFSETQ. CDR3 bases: TGCGCCAGCAACTCCCTTGAGGTTTACAATGAGCAGTTCTTC. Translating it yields CASNSLEVYNEQFF.

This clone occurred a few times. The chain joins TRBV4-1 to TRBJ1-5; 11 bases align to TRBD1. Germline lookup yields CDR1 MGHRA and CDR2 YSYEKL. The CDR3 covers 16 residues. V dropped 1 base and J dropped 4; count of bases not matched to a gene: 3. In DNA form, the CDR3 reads TGCGCCAGCAGCCAAGCTGGGGACAGGGGGAATCAGCCCCAGCATTTT. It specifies CASSQAGDRGNQPQHF.

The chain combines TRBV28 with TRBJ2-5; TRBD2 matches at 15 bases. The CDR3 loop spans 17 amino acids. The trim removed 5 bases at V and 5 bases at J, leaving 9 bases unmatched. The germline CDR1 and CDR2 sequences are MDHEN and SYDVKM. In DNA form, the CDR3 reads TGTGCCAGCAGTCCCCTAGGACTAGCGGGAGGGAGGGAGACCCAGTACTTC. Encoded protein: CASSPLGLAGGRETQYF. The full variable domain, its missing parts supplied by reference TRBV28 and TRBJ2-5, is DVKVTQSSRYLVKRTGEKVFLECVQDMDHENMFWYRQDPGLGLRLIYFSYDVKMKEKGDIPEGYSVSREKKERFSLILESASTNQTSMYLCASSPLGLAGGRETQYFGPGTRLLVL.

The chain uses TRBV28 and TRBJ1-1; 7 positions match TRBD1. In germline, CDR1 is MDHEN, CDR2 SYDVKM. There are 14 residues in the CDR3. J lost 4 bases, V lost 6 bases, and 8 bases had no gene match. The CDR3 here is CASRDRAWGTEAFF. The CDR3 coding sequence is TGTGCCAGCAGAGACAGGGCCTGGGGCACTGAAGCTTTCTTT.

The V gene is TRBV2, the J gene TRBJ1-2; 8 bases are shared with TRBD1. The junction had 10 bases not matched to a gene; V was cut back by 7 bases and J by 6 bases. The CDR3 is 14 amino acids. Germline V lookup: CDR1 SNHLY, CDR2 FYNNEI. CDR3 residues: CASTDPGTGHGYTF. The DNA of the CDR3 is TGTGCCAGCACCGACCCCGGGACAGGCCATGGCTACACCTTC.

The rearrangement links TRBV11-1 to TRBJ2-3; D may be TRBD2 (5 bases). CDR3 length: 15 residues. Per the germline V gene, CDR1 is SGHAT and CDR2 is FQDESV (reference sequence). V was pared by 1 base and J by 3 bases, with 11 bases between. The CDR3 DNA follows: TGTGCCAGCAGCTTAGGTCTAGCTACTACAGATACGCAGTATTTT. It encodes CASSLGLATTDTQYF. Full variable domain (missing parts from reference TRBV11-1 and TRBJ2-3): EAEVAQSPRYKITEKSQAVAFWCDPISGHATLYWYRQILGQGPELLVQFQDESVVDDSQLPKDRFSAERLKGVDSTLKIQPAELGDSAMYLCASSLGLATTDTQYFGPGTRLTVL.

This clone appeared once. The DNA of the CDR3 is TGTGCCAGCAGTTCTCAGGAGACCCAGTACTTC. Translation gives CASSSQETQYF. The chain couples TRBV6-5 to TRBJ2-5; no definite D call. From germline, CDR1 is MNHEY and CDR2 SVGAGI. This CDR3 contains 11 residues. V lost 4 bases and J lost 5, with 5 bases in between.